These 4 T cell receptor beta chains share one sample of origin, sequenced in a study of CD8+CD57+ T cells in acquired aplastic anemia. TCR beta VDJ and CDR3 were profiled, and genomic DNA was the template. TCRdb reprocessed the reads with MiXCR, giving one entry per CDR3 protein. This table holds about 220,000 distinct CDR3 sequences, 30% to 35% found once. Sequencing was carried out using sorted CD4+, CD8+, or CD8+CD57+ T cells (not recorded which) from PBMCs. These receptors originate from a human donor in good health, serving as a control.

This sequence joins TRBV24-1 and TRBJ1-2, with 7 bases lining up with TRBD1. The trim removed 7 bases at V and 9 bases at J, leaving 13 bases unmatched. Germline values: CDR1 KGHDR, CDR2 SFDVKD. CDR3 size: 14 residues. For the CDR3, the DNA is TGTGCCACCAGCCGAGGTGACAGGGTTGGACGCTACACCTTC. This translates into CATSRGDRVGRYTF.

The chain has TRBV9 and TRBJ2-1; TRBD2 matches at 10 bases. The germline CDR1 and CDR2 sequences are SGDLS and YYNGEE. CDR3 size: 17 residues. V gave up 2 bases and J gave up 6 bases; unmatched junction bases: 11. The CDR3 nucleotides read TGTGCCAGCAGCGTGAGGGGTGAGCGGGGGGGCGGCAATGAGCAGTTCTTC. Translating gives CASSVRGERGGGNEQFF. The entire variable domain, with the rest obtained from reference TRBV9 and TRBJ2-1, is as follows: DSGVTQTPKHLITATGQRVTLRCSPRSGDLSVYWYQQSLDQGLQFLIQYYNGEERAKGNILERFSAQQFPDLHSELNLSSLELGDSALYFCASSVRGERGGGNEQFFGPGTRLTVL.

In its sample, this clonotype was seen many times. This sequence joins TRBV5-6 and TRBJ1-2; D ambiguous. The CDR3 runs 13 residues. V was shortened by 5 bases and J by 8 bases, with 16 bases between the two germline ends. The germline gives CDR1 SGHDT, CDR2 YYEEEE. Written as DNA, the CDR3 is TGTGCCAGCAGTCTCACGACCGTGCACGGCTACACCTTC. It yields the protein CASSLTTVHGYTF.

This clonotype has at least ten counts. The chain recombines TRBV10-3 with TRBJ1-3; the D gene is possibly TRBD1 (5 bases). This CDR3 is built from 15 residues. The germline V and J ends were trimmed by 3 bases and 0 bases, with 9 bases remaining between them. Germline values: CDR1 ENHRY, CDR2 SYGVKD. The CDR3: CAISDRGDSGNTIYF. The CDR3 DNA reads TGTGCCATCAGTGATCGGGGCGACTCTGGAAACACCATATATTTT.